This entry describes one TCR beta chain. Its binding antigen is unknown. Base quality data are lacking; no much larger clone is found one base away. The sample originates from a study of memory CD4+ T cells and cytomegalovirus serostatus (dated by TCRdb to 2018 to 2020). About the investigation overall: The roughly 35 healthy Belgian adults in the cohort included 9 who were CMV seropositive and approximately 25 who were CMV seronegative. The study sequenced CD4+ memory TCRbeta repertoires of a Belgian cohort with known cytomegalovirus serostatus to replicate a published TCR-based CMV serostatus classifier.

Single viable CD3+CD4+CD8-CD45RO+ cells were sorted as memory CD4+ T cells on a FACSAria II. To determine CMV serostatus, a Roche Elecsys assay was used that detects serum IgG against CMV pp150, pp28, p38 and p52. After thawing, total CD4+ T cells were enriched by positive selection with CD4 magnetic microbeads. The samples came from a different study that was designed specifically to examine the CD4+ T cell memory repertoire. Peripheral blood mononuclear cells were isolated and cryopreserved according to standard operating procedures, and serum was stored at -80 degrees C. The staining relied on CD3-PerCP (BW264/56), CD4-APC (RPA-T4), CD45RO-PE (UCHT1) and CD8-Pacific Orange (3B5) antibodies, and Sytox blue was used to exclude non-viable cells. The Quick-DNA Microprep Kit was used to extract genomic DNA from the sorted cells. Amplification of TCRbeta DNA was done with the immunoSEQ hsTCRbeta kit, following the protocol from the manufacturer. An Illumina MiSeq instrument was used to sequence the TCRbeta libraries. Per the authors' processing: After out-of-frame sequences were removed, 2 million to 2.5 million distinct TCRbeta sequences remained, averaging about 67,000 per individual. Two values were used to score each individual: the count of 150 to 200 previously reported CMV-associated TCRbeta sequences and the total count of productive distinct TCRbeta sequences. A beta-binomial model was reimplemented in Python, and random forests from scikit-learn, run with default parameters, were trained on data from the US cohort. Classifier performance on the Belgian cohort was reported as the median AUC with percentile confidence intervals calculated over 10,000 bootstrap iterations. The clones in this table, taken by TCRdb from immuneACCESS, are in-frame only. Not every clone is retained; where verified, under half of the shortfall comes from an unresolved V gene, and the cause of the rest is unknown. Clonal size and the V and J genes are those of that table, whereas D and trimming came from the DNA. The sample profile shows fewer than 35,000 clones; more than 70% of them were found once. About 0.66% of the sample is taken by the ten largest.

General conclusions and limits of the study: The results were interpreted as suggesting that the CMV-associated TCR signature is mostly present in the CD4+ memory repertoire. Only CD4+CD45RO+ memory cells were sequenced, unlike the original study, which covered naive and memory CD4+ and CD8+ populations. Of 164 previously reported CMV-associated TCRbeta sequences, approximately 70 appeared in the CD4+ memory repertoires, each in one to five individuals. For predicting CMV serostatus, the median bootstrapped AUC was roughly 0.96 using the original framework and around 0.9 using a US-trained random forest. On the Belgian cohort, the classifier based on the original framework reached a median bootstrapped AUC of roughly 0.96, with a 95% CI of 0.76-1.00.

Sequencing input: memory CD4+ T cells from blood. The clonotype originates from an adult in good health and CMV-seronegative.

The CDR3 protein sequence reads: CASSLGTGISEAFF. The nucleotide sequence reads as follows: TGTGCCAGCAGCTTGGGGACAGGGATTTCTGAAGCTTTCTTT. Recombination joined TRBV11-2 with TRBJ1-1; 9 bases in between match TRBD1. The CDR3 contains 14 residues, cysteine and phenylalanine counted. Here the CDR3 DNA is all that survives: 42 bases in frame from base 1. Trimming takes 3 bases off V and 6 bases off J; junction bases not matched to a gene: 5. CDR1 and CDR2 were assigned from the germline V gene as SGHAT and FQNNGV.